One and the same sample provided the 9 T cell receptor beta chains below, sequenced in a study of blood T cell repertoires in COVID-19. Repertoires were generated with immunoSEQ multiplex PCR, while TCRdb's copy carries only in-frame clones and drops some. The sample has approximately 170,000 clones, around 83% seen once. Input material: peripheral blood. The receptor source for this set is a woman aged 70 to 79 who had recovered from COVID-19.

The gene calls are TRBV7-9 and TRBJ1-2; TRBD1 might be the D (6 bases). Germline-derived CDR1 and CDR2 are SEHNR and FQNEAQ (reference sequence). This CDR3 spans 13 amino acids. The germline V and J ends were trimmed by 5 bases and 8 bases, with 15 bases remaining between them. Here the CDR3 reads CASSERGLEGYTF. DNA of the CDR3: TGTGCCAGCAGCGAGCGGGGGCTGGAGGGCTACACCTTC.

The chain carries TRBV2 and TRBJ2-1; D is undetermined. Germline CDR1 SNHLY, CDR2 FYNNEI. Between the trimmed V and J ends, which lost 11 bases and 0 bases, there was a span of 11 bases. This CDR3 is built from 13 residues. This chain's CDR3 is CASRWSSYNEQFF. The CDR3 DNA reads as TGTGCCTCCCGCTGGAGCTCCTACAATGAGCAGTTCTTC.

This chain connects TRBV9 to TRBJ1-6; a possible D gene is TRBD1 (6 bases). Germline V gene sequence: CDR1 SGDLS, CDR2 YYNGEE. V lost 2 bases and J 7 bases, leaving 16 bases between the germline ends. This CDR3 is built from 16 residues. The CDR3 nucleotides are TGTGCCAGCAGCGTGGGCGGGGGGCGAGTAAATTCACCCCTCCACTTT. Its translation is CASSVGGGRVNSPLHF. The full variable domain, its missing parts supplied by reference TRBV9 and TRBJ1-6, is DSGVTQTPKHLITATGQRVTLRCSPRSGDLSVYWYQQSLDQGLQFLIQYYNGEERAKGNILERFSAQQFPDLHSELNLSSLELGDSALYFCASSVGGGRVNSPLHFGNGTRLTVT.

The CDR3 region has the DNA TGTGCCAGCCGGGGGGCCAACGTCCTGACTTTC. Translating gives CASRGANVLTF. V and J are TRBV3-1 (or the pseudogene TRBV3-2) and TRBJ2-6; D call uncertain. The CDR3 runs 11 residues. Germline-derived CDR1 and CDR2 are LGHDT and YNNKEL (reference sequence). With 8 bases removed from V and 4 bases from J, the gap between germline ends came to 3 bases.

The chain recombines TRBV2 with TRBJ2-2; no definite D call. With 8 bases removed from V and 4 bases from J, the gap between germline ends came to 5 bases. The germline gives CDR1 SNHLY, CDR2 FYNNEI. This CDR3 comprises 11 residues. Written as DNA, the CDR3 is TGTGCCAGCTCATCCACCGGGGAGCTGTTTTTT. Translated, it gives CASSSTGELFF.

J is TRBJ2-3 and V is TRBV2; D is unresolved. Germline V gene lookup returns CDR1 SNHLY and CDR2 FYNNEI. The V end was cut by 0 bases, the J end by 0 bases, with 4 bases between. The CDR3 spans 14 residues. The DNA of the CDR3 is TGTGCCAGCAGTGAAGCGGCTAGCACAGATACGCAGTATTTT. Protein sequence: CASSEAASTDTQYF.

The table lists this clone with a few counts. The chain has TRBV5-1 and TRBJ1-1; 7 bases are shared with TRBD1. V shed 2 bases and J 4 bases; nucleotides not matched to a gene: 5. The CDR3 loop spans 14 amino acids. Germline CDR1 and CDR2: SGHRS and YFSETQ. The CDR3 loop reads CASSLTRGTTEAFF. Here the CDR3 DNA reads TGCGCCAGCAGCTTAACCAGGGGGACCACTGAAGCTTTCTTT.

This chain connects TRBV5-1 to TRBJ2-5; D not certain. From germline, CDR1 is SGHRS and CDR2 YFSETQ. This CDR3 is 12 amino acids long. With 4 bases removed from V and 0 bases from J, the gap between germline ends came to 4 bases. In DNA, the CDR3 is TGCGCCAGCAGCCCCAACCAAGAGACCCAGTACTTC. Translating gives CASSPNQETQYF.

The table lists this clone with a count of one. The J gene is TRBJ1-1, the V gene TRBV30, with 8 bases that match TRBD1. The trim removed 2 bases at V and 8 bases at J, leaving 13 bases unmatched. The germline V gene has CDR1 GTSNPN and CDR2 SVGIG (reference sequence). CDR3 length equals 15 residues. The CDR3 region is CAWSTTGQGAPEAFF. Written as DNA, the CDR3 is TGTGCCTGGAGTACCACGGGGCAGGGGGCCCCCGAAGCTTTCTTT. Filled out from reference TRBV30 and TRBJ1-1, the complete variable domain reads SQTIHQWPATLVQPVGSPLSLECTVEGTSNPNLYWYRQAAGRGLQLLFYSVGIGQISSEVPQNLSASRPQDRQFILSSKKLLLSDSGFYLCAWSTTGQGAPEAFFGQGTRLTVV.